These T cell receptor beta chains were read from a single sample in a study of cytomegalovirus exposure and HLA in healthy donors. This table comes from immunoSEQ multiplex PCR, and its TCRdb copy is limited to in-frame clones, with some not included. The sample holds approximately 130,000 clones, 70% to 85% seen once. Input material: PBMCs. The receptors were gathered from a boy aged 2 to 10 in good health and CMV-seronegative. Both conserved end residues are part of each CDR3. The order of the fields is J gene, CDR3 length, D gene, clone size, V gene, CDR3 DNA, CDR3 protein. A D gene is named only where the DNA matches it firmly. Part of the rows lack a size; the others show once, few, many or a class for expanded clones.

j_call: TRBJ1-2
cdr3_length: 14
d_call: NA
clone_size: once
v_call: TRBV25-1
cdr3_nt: TGTGCCAGCATGAGTAGGGGAAGGGGCTATGGCTACACCTTC
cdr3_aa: CASMSRGRGYGYTF

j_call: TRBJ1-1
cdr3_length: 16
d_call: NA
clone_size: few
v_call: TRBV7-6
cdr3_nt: TGTGCCAGCAGCTTAAATCAGCCTTCAGGGGACACTGAAGCTTTCTTT
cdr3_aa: CASSLNQPSGDTEAFF

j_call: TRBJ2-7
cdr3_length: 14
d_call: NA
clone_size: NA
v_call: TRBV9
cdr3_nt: TGTGCCAGCAGCGTAGGCCGACTAGCCTACGAGCAGTACTTC
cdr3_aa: CASSVGRLAYEQYF

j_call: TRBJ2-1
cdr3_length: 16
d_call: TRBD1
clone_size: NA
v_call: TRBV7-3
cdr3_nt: TGTGCCAGCAGCTTCGAAGACAGGGGCCTTAAGGATGAGCAGTTCTTC
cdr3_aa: CASSFEDRGLKDEQFF

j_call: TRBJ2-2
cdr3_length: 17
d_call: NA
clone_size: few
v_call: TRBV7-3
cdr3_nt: TGTGCCAGCAGCCCGAGTTCCAAGGGGTCGTACACCGGGGAGCTGTTTTTT
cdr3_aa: CASSPSSKGSYTGELFF

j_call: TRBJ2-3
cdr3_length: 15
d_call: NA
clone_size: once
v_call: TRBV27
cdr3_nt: TGTGCCAGCAGTTGGGAACTAGCTGGCACAGATACGCAGTATTTT
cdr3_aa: CASSWELAGTDTQYF

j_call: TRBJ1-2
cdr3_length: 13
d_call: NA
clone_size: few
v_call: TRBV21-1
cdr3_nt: TGTGCCAGCAGCAAAGGGACAGGGGGCGGCTACACCTTC
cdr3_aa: CASSKGTGGGYTF

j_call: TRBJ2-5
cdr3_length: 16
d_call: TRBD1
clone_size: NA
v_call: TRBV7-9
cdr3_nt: TGTTCCAGCAGCCCGGGTTCGGCAGGGGGTAGTGAGACCCAGTACTTC
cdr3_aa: CSSSPGSAGGSETQYF

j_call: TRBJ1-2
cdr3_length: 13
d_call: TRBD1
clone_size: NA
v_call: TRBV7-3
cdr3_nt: TGTGCCAGCAGCTCACAGGGGCTAGGGGGCTACACCTTC
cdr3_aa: CASSSQGLGGYTF

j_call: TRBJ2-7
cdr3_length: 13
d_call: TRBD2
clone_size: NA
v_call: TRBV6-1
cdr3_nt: TGTGCCAGCAGGCTAGCGGGAACCTACGAGCAGTACTTC
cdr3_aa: CASRLAGTYEQYF

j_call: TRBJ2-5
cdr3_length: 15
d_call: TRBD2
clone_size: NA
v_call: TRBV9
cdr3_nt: TGTGCCAGCAGCGTAGAGGGAGGGGTCCAAGAGACCCAGTACTTC
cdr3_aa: CASSVEGGVQETQYF

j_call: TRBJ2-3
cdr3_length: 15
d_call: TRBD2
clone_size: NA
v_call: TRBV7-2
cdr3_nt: TGTGCCAGCTCGAGATTAGCGGGGTTGGCCGATACGCAGTATTTT
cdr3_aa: CASSRLAGLADTQYF

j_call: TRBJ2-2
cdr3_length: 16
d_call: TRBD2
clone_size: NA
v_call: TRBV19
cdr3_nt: TGTGCCAGTACCTCACTAGCGGGGGCAGCCTCCGGGGAGCTGTTTTTT
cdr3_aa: CASTSLAGAASGELFF

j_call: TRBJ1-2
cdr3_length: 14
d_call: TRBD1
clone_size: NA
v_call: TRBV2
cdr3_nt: TGTGCCAGCAGTCGGACAGGGGGCACCTATGGCTACACCTTC
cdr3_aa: CASSRTGGTYGYTF

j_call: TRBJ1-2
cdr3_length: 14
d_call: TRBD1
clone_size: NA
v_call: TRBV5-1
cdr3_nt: TGCGCCAGCAGCTTACAGGGGGCTTCAAGGGGCTACACCTTC
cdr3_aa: CASSLQGASRGYTF

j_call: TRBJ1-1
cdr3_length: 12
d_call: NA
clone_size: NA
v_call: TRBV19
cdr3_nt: TGTGCCAGTAGGGGAGGGGGACCTGAAGCTTTCTTT
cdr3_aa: CASRGGGPEAFF

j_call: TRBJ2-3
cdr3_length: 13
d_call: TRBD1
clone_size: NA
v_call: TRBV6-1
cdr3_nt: TGTGCCAGCAGGGAGACAGGGGCAGATACGCAGTATTTT
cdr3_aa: CASRETGADTQYF

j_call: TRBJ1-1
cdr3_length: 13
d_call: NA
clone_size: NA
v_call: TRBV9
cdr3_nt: TGTGCCAGCAGCGTAGTTCCGGACACTGAAGCTTTCTTT
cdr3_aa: CASSVVPDTEAFF

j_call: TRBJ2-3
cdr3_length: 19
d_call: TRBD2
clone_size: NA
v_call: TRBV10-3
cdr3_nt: TGTGCCATCAGTGAGTACTCCGGGACTAGCGTTACGGAGGGCGATACGCAGTATTTT
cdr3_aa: CAISEYSGTSVTEGDTQYF

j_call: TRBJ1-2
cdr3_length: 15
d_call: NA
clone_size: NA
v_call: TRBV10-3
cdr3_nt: TGTGCCATCGCCAGGGGTACAGGGACTAACTATGGCTACACCTTC
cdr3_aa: CAIARGTGTNYGYTF

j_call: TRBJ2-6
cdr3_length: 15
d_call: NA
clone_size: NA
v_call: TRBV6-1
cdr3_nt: TGTGCCAGCAGCTTCACCCCGACAGGGGCCAACGTCCTGACTTTC
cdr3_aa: CASSFTPTGANVLTF

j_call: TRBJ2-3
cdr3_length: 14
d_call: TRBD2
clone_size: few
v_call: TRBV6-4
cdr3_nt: TGTGCCAGCAGTGAAAGCGGGGGGCCAGATACGCAGTATTTT
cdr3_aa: CASSESGGPDTQYF

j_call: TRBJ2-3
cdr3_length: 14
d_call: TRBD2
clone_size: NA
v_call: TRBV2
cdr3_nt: TGTGCCGTCCAGGGACTAGCGGACACAGATACGCAGTATTTT
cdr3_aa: CAVQGLADTDTQYF

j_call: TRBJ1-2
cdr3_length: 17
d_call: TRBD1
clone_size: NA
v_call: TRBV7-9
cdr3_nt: TGTGCCAGCAGCCTAGGGTCCGTGACAGGGGCTAACTATGGCTACACCTTC
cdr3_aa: CASSLGSVTGANYGYTF

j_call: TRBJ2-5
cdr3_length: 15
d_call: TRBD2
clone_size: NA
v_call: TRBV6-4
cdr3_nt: TGTGCCAGCAGTGAGCGAGCGGGGGGATCAGAGACCCAGTACTTC
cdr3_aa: CASSERAGGSETQYF

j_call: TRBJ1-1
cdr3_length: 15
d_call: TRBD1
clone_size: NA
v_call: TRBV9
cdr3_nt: TGTGCCAGCAGCGTAGCATTTACCGGACAGGGTGAAGCTTTCTTT
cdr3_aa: CASSVAFTGQGEAFF

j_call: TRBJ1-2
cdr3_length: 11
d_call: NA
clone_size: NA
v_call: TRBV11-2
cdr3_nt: TGTGCCAGCAGCAGAGGGGGTGGCTACACCTTC
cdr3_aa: CASSRGGGYTF

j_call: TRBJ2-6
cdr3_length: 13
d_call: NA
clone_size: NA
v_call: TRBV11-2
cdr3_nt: TGTGCCAGCAGCCCCATTGGGGCCAACGTCCTGACTTTC
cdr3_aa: CASSPIGANVLTF

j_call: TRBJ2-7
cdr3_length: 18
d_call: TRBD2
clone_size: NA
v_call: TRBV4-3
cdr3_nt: TGCGCCAGCAGCCAAGATCGGGGTAGCGGGGGGGCCTGGTACGAGCAGTACTTC
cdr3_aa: CASSQDRGSGGAWYEQYF

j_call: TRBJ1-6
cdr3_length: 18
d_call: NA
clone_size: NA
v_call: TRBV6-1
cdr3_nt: TGTGCCAGCAGTGGGAAGGCGAGGGTGAGCTCCTATAATTCACCCCTCCACTTT
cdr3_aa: CASSGKARVSSYNSPLHF

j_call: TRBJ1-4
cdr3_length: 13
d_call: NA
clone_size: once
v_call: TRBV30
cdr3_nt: TGTGCCTGGAGGGGACACGGTAATGAAAAACTGTTTTTT
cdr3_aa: CAWRGHGNEKLFF

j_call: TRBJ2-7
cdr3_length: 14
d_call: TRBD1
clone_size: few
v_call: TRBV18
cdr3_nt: TGTGCCAGCTCTCCGGGACAGGGCACCTACGAGCAGTACTTC
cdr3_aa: CASSPGQGTYEQYF

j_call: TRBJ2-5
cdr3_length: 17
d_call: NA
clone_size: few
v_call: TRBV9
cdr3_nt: TGTGCCAGCAGCCGCCTTCCTGGGGGCGGGGGCTCGGAGACCCAGTACTTC
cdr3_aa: CASSRLPGGGGSETQYF

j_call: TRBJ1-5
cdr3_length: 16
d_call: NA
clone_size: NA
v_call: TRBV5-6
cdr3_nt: TGTGCCAGCAGTCAGAAAGGGAAGGGGATCAATCAGCCCCAGCATTTT
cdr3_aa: CASSQKGKGINQPQHF

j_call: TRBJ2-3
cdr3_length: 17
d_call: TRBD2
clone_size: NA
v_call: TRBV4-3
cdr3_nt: TGCGCCAGCAGCCCTCCGGGCGGGGCGGGGGTCACAGATACGCAGTATTTT
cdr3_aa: CASSPPGGAGVTDTQYF

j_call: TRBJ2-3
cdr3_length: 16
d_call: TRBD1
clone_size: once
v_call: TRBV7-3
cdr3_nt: TGTGCCAGCAGCTTAGGGACAGGGGGCGCCGCAGATACGCAGTATTTT
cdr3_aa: CASSLGTGGAADTQYF

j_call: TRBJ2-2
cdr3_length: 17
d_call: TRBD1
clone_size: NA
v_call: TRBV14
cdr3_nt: TGTGCCAGCAGCCGTTGGACAGGGGAATCGGGCACCGGGGAGCTGTTTTTT
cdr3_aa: CASSRWTGESGTGELFF

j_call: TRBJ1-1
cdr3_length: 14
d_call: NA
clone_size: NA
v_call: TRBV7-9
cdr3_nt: TGTTCCAGCAGCAGCGGACGGGGGTTCACTGAAGCTTTCTTT
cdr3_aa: CSSSSGRGFTEAFF

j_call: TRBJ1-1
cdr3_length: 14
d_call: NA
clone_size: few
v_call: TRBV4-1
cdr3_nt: TGCGCCAGCAGCCAAGGACTCAAGAACACTGAAGCTTTCTTT
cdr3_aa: CASSQGLKNTEAFF

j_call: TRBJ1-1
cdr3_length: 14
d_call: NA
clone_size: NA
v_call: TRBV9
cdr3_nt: TGTGCCAGCAGCCTTGGGGGGATGAACACTGAAGCTTTCTTT
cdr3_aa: CASSLGGMNTEAFF

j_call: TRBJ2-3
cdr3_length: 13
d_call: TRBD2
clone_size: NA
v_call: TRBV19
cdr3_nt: TGTGCCAGTAGTATCGGACTAGCAGATACGCAGTATTTT
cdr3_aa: CASSIGLADTQYF

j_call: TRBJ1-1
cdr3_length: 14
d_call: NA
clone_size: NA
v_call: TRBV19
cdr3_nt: TGTGCCAGTAGTATACGCCGGGGGAACACTGAAGCTTTCTTT
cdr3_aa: CASSIRRGNTEAFF

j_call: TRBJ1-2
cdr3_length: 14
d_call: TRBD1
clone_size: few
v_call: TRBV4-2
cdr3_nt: TGTGCCAGCAGCCGAGGGACAGCCGTATATGGCTACACCTTC
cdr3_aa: CASSRGTAVYGYTF

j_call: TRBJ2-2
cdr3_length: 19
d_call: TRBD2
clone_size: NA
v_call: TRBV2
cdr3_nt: TGTGCCAGCAGTGACAGTGGGACTAGCGGGAGAAGGGTCACCGGGGAGCTGTTTTTT
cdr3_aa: CASSDSGTSGRRVTGELFF

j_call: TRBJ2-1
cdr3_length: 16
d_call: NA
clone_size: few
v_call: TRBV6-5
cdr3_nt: TGTGCCAGCAGTTATTTCGGTGGGAGGAGCCCCAATGAGCAGTTCTTC
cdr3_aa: CASSYFGGRSPNEQFF

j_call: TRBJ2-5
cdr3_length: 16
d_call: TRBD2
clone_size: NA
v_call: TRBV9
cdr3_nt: TGTGCCAGCAGCGCAATAGCGGGACACTCGCAAGAGACCCAGTACTTC
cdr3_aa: CASSAIAGHSQETQYF

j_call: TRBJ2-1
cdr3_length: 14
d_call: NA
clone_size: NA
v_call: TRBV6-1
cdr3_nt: TGTGCCAGCAGTGACCTTGATGAAGTACCGCCCCCGGTCTTC
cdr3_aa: CASSDLDEVPPPVF

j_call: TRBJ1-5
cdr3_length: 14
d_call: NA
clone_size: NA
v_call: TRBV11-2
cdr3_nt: TGTGCCAGCAGCCCAAGCACAGGTGGGCAGCCCCAGCATTTT
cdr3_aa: CASSPSTGGQPQHF

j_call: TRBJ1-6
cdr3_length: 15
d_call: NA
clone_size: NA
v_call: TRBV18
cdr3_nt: TGTGCCAGCTCACCACAGGGGACTGGCAATTCACCCCTCCACTTT
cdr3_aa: CASSPQGTGNSPLHF

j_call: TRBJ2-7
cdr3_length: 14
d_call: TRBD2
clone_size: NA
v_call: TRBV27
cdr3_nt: TGTGCCAGCAGTTACGGGACTAGCAGATACGAGCAGTACTTC
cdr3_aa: CASSYGTSRYEQYF

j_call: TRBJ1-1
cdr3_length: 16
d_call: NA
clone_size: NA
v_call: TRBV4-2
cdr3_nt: TGTGCCAGCACCCCTTATCCCGGGGGAGAGGGCACTGAAGCTTTCTTT
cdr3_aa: CASTPYPGGEGTEAFF

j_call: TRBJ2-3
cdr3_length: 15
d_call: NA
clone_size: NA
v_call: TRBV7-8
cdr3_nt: TGTGCCAGCAGAGCCCCGGGGGGCGGAACAGATACGCAGTATTTT
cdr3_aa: CASRAPGGGTDTQYF

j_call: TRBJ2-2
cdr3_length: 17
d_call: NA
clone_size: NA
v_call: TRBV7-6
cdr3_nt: TGTGCCAGCAGCTTAGGTACCTCGGGACTTTACACCGGGGAGCTGTTTTTT
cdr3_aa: CASSLGTSGLYTGELFF

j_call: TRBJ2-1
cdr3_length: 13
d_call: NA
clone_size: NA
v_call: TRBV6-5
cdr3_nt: TGTGCCAGCAGAGGCAGGCCTGTAAATGAGCAGTTCTTC
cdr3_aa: CASRGRPVNEQFF

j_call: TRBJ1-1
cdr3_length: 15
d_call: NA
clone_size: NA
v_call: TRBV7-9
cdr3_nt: TGTGCCAGCAGCTTGAGAGGGTACATGAACACTGAAGCTTTCTTT
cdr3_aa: CASSLRGYMNTEAFF

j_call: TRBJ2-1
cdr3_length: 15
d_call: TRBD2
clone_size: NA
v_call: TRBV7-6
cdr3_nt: TGTGCCAGCAGCGTTGGGCTAGCGGGGTACAATGAGCAGTTCTTC
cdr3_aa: CASSVGLAGYNEQFF

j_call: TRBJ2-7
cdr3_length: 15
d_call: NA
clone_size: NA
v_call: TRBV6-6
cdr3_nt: TGTGCCAGCAGTTCGCAGGTTTATTATCCTTACGAGCAGTACTTC
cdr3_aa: CASSSQVYYPYEQYF

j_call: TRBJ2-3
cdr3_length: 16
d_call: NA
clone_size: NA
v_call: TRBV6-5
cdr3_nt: TGTGCCAGCAGTTACTCGATTGGAGAGCCCACAGATACGCAGTATTTT
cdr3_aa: CASSYSIGEPTDTQYF

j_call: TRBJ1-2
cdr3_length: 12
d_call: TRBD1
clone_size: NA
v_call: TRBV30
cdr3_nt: TGTGCCCAACGGACAGGGGTCTATGGCTACACCTTC
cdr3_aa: CAQRTGVYGYTF